Listed below are T cell receptor beta chains from one sample, sequenced in a study of T cell responses to AZD1222 COVID-19 vaccine. Method: immunoSEQ multiplex PCR; TCRdb's copy keeps in-frame clones and lacks some. The data show 80,000 to 95,000 clones, 90% seen once. The input for sequencing was peripheral blood, taken 28 days after the second AZD1222 dose. The receptors come from an adult who received the AZD1222 COVID-19 vaccine. Each CDR3 is given with its conserved first and last residue. Fields, in order: V gene, J gene, D gene, clone size, CDR3 protein, CDR3 DNA. The D gene is left open where the match is weak. Size is stated for part of the rows, as once, few or many counts, or as a class when the clone is expanded.

TRBV28	TRBJ1-2	TRBD1	NA	CASSRTGSGYTF	TGTGCCAGCAGTAGGACAGGGTCGGGCTACACCTTC
TRBV18	TRBJ2-2	NA	NA	CASSPKLAGELFF	TGTGCCAGCTCACCAAAACTTGCCGGGGAGCTGTTTTTT
TRBV4-2	TRBJ1-5	TRBD1	NA	CASSQGQGAPDSNQPQHF	TGTGCCAGCAGCCAGGGACAGGGGGCACCAGATAGCAATCAGCCCCAGCATTTT
TRBV27	TRBJ2-5	NA	NA	CASSTQGEGETQYF	TGTGCCAGCAGCACCCAGGGAGAGGGAGAGACCCAGTACTTC
TRBV5-6	TRBJ2-1	TRBD2	NA	CASSLLRGAGPEQFF	TGTGCCAGCAGCTTGTTGCGGGGGGCAGGTCCTGAGCAGTTCTTC
TRBV19	TRBJ1-3	NA	NA	CASSWGTSTTSGNTIYF	TGTGCCAGTAGCTGGGGGACATCGACAACTTCTGGAAACACCATATATTTT
TRBV27	TRBJ1-5	NA	once	CASSLSRGNNQPQHF	TGTGCCAGCAGTTTATCAAGAGGGAATAATCAGCCCCAGCATTTT
TRBV19	TRBJ2-1	TRBD2	NA	CASSGGGRRSYNEQFF	TGTGCCAGTAGTGGGGGAGGGAGAAGGTCCTACAATGAGCAGTTCTTC
TRBV3-1/TRBV3-2	TRBJ1-1	NA	NA	CASSQVGQDTEAFF	TGTGCCAGCAGCCAAGTCGGGCAGGACACTGAAGCTTTCTTT
TRBV9	TRBJ1-2	NA	once	CASSVGPGGNYGYTF	TGTGCCAGCAGCGTAGGGCCGGGAGGAAACTATGGCTACACCTTC
TRBV4-1	TRBJ1-2	NA	NA	CASSPSGGVPYGYTF	TGCGCCAGCAGCCCTAGCGGGGGGGTGCCATATGGCTACACCTTC
TRBV6-5	TRBJ1-2	NA	NA	CASSYSRDGLNYGYTF	TGTGCCAGCAGTTACTCTAGAGACGGCTTAAACTATGGCTACACCTTC
TRBV28	TRBJ2-3	NA	NA	CASSLRQGLTDTQYF	TGTGCCAGCAGTTTACGGCAGGGGCTAACAGATACGCAGTATTTT
TRBV7-2	TRBJ1-5	NA	NA	CASSTSNQPQHF	TGTGCCAGCAGCACGAGCAATCAGCCCCAGCATTTT
TRBV11-2	TRBJ2-1	TRBD1	NA	CASSLGTGGMQFF	TGTGCCAGCAGCTTAGGGACAGGGGGAATGCAGTTCTTC
TRBV28	TRBJ2-1	NA	NA	CASILGGLSYNEQFF	TGTGCCAGCATCCTAGGGGGTCTCTCCTACAATGAGCAGTTCTTC
TRBV4-1	TRBJ2-1	NA	once	CASSHIPLNNEQFF	TGCGCCAGCAGCCATATACCCCTCAACAATGAGCAGTTCTTC
TRBV19	TRBJ1-6	TRBD1	NA	CASSSTGRDSPLHF	TGTGCCAGTAGTTCGACAGGGAGGGATTCACCCCTCCACTTT
TRBV6-5	TRBJ1-1	NA	NA	CASSLTENTEAFF	TGTGCCAGCAGCCTGACAGAGAACACTGAAGCTTTCTTT
TRBV24-1	TRBJ2-2	TRBD1	NA	CATSAQGAHTGELFF	TGTGCCACCAGTGCCCAGGGGGCACACACCGGGGAGCTGTTTTTT
TRBV28	TRBJ1-5	NA	NA	CASSSLQGSYQPQHF	TGTGCCAGCAGTTCTCTCCAGGGGAGCTATCAGCCCCAGCATTTT
TRBV5-1	TRBJ1-4	TRBD1	NA	CASRKGQTSTNEKLFF	TGCGCCAGCAGAAAGGGACAGACGTCAACTAATGAAAAACTGTTTTTT
TRBV7-6	TRBJ2-7	NA	once	CASSLDWAGSSYEQYF	TGTGCCAGCAGCTTAGATTGGGCAGGGTCATCCTACGAGCAGTACTTC
TRBV2	TRBJ2-1	NA	NA	CASGGFVTSHNEQFF	TGTGCCAGCGGGGGTTTTGTGACTAGTCACAATGAGCAGTTCTTC
TRBV28	TRBJ1-2	NA	NA	CASSQQGFGAGYTF	TGTGCCAGCAGTCAGCAGGGCTTTGGTGCTGGCTACACCTTC
TRBV15	TRBJ2-5	NA	few	CATSPGAETQYF	TGTGCCACCAGCCCAGGGGCAGAGACCCAGTACTTC
TRBV28	TRBJ1-6	NA	NA	CANTKPFGERDSPLHF	TGTGCCAACACCAAACCATTCGGGGAGCGGGATTCACCCCTCCACTTT
TRBV28	TRBJ2-7	TRBD1	NA	CASSPPDRGSDEQYF	TGTGCCAGCAGTCCACCGGACAGGGGGTCAGACGAGCAGTACTTC
TRBV3-1/TRBV3-2	TRBJ2-5	NA	NA	CASSLWAEETQYF	TGTGCCAGCAGCCTGTGGGCAGAAGAGACCCAGTACTTC
TRBV5-6	TRBJ1-4	NA	once	CASSPTAGEGEKLFF	TGTGCCAGCAGCCCAACAGCCGGGGAGGGTGAAAAACTGTTTTTT
TRBV6-5	TRBJ1-5	NA	NA	CASSWAGLSNQPQHF	TGTGCCAGCAGTTGGGCGGGGCTGAGCAATCAGCCCCAGCATTTT
TRBV7-4	TRBJ1-5	NA	NA	CASSLTRTRQHF	TGTGCCAGCAGCCTCACTAGAACAAGGCAGCATTTT
TRBV7-2	TRBJ2-3	NA	NA	CASSLGPRQYF	TGTGCCAGCAGCTTAGGCCCCCGCCAGTATTTT
TRBV6-5	TRBJ2-7	NA	NA	CASKSGTERYEQYF	TGTGCCAGCAAGTCAGGAACAGAGCGTTACGAGCAGTACTTC
TRBV27	TRBJ1-1	TRBD1	NA	CASSRQGNTEAFF	TGTGCCAGCAGCCGACAGGGAAACACTGAAGCTTTCTTT
TRBV2	TRBJ1-1	TRBD1	NA	CASSPTGGMNTEAFF	TGTGCCAGCAGCCCGACAGGGGGGATGAACACTGAAGCTTTCTTT
TRBV7-8	TRBJ1-5	NA	NA	CASSLRALGDQPQHF	TGTGCCAGCAGCTTACGGGCCCTTGGGGATCAGCCCCAGCATTTT
TRBV7-5	TRBJ1-1	NA	NA	CARSSHRGPEAFF	TGTGCCAGAAGCAGTCACAGGGGACCTGAAGCTTTCTTT
TRBV29-1	TRBJ1-1	NA	NA	CSARQRTAGAEAFF	TGCAGCGCGCGCCAACGGACAGCAGGAGCTGAAGCTTTCTTT
TRBV19	TRBJ1-2	NA	NA	CASSNPRGTSYGYTF	TGTGCCAGTAGTAATCCCCGGGGGACATCCTATGGCTACACCTTC
TRBV10-3	TRBJ1-2	NA	NA	CAINGYTF	TGTGCCATCAACGGCTACACCTTC
TRBV5-1	TRBJ2-7	NA	NA	CASSLDGGNYEQYF	TGCGCCAGCAGCTTGGACGGGGGTAACTACGAGCAGTACTTC
TRBV27	TRBJ2-1	NA	NA	CASSPPRTDPYNEQFF	TGTGCCAGCAGCCCGCCCCGGACGGATCCCTACAATGAGCAGTTCTTC
TRBV6-5	TRBJ1-2	NA	once	CATSREPTNYGYTF	TGTGCCACTTCTCGCGAGCCGACTAACTATGGCTACACCTTC
TRBV9	TRBJ1-6	NA	NA	CASSVSGLNSPLHF	TGTGCCAGCAGTGTATCCGGGCTAAATTCACCCCTCCACTTT
TRBV5-1	TRBJ2-2	TRBD2	NA	CASSPTSGGFGELFF	TGCGCCAGCAGCCCGACTAGCGGGGGGTTCGGGGAGCTGTTTTTT
TRBV27	TRBJ1-5	NA	NA	CASSFLGNQPQHF	TGTGCCAGCAGTTTTCTTGGCAATCAGCCCCAGCATTTT